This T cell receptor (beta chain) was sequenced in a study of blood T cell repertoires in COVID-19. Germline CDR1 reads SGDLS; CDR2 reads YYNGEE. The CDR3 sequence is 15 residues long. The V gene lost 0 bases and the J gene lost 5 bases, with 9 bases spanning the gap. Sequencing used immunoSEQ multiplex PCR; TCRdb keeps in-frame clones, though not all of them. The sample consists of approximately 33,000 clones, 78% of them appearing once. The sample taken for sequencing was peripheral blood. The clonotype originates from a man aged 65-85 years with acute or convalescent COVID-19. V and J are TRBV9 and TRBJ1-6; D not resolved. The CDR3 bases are TGTGCCAGCAGCGTAGGCGGCAGTAATAATTCACCCCTCCACTTT. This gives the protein CASSVGGSNNSPLHF.